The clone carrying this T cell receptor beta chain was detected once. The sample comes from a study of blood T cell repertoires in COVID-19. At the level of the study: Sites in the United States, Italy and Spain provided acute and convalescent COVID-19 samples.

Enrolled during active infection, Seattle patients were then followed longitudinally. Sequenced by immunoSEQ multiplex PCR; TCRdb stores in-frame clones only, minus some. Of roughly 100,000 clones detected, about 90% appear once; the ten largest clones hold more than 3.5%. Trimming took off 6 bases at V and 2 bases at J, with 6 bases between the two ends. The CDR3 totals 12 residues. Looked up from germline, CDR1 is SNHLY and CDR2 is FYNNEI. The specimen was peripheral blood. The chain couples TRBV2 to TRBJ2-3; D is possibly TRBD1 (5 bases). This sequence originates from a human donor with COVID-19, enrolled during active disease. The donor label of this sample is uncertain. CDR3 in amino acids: CASRQDTDTQYF. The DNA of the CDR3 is TGTGCCAGCAGACAGGACACAGATACGCAGTATTTT.